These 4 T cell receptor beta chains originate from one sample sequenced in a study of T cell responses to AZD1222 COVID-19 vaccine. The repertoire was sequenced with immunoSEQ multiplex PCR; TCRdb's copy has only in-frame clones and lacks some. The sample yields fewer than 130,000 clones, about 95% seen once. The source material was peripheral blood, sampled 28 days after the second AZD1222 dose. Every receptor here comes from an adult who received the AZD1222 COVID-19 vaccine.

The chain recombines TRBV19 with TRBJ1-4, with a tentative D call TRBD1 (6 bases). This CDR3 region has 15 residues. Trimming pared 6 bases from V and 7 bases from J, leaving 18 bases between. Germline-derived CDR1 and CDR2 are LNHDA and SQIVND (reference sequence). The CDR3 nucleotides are TGTGCCAGTAGGGCCGGGACAATTGAGGGTGAAAAACTGTTTTTT. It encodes CASRAGTIEGEKLFF. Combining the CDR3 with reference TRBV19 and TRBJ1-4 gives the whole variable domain DGGITQSPKYLFRKEGQNVTLSCEQNLNHDAMYWYRQDPGQGLRLIYYSQIVNDFQKGDIAEGYSVSREKKESFPLTVTSAQKNPTAFYLCASRAGTIEGEKLFFGSGTQLSVL.

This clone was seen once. The CDR3 DNA sequence: TGTGCCAGCACCCACCGGGGTTCTGAAGCTTTCTTT. Its protein product is CASTHRGSEAFF. The V gene is TRBV3-1 (or the pseudogene TRBV3-2), the J gene TRBJ1-1; D is unclear. V lost 7 bases and J lost 6, with 12 bases in between. CDR1 is LGHDT, CDR2 YNNKEL, per germline (reference sequence). The CDR3 length is 12 residues.

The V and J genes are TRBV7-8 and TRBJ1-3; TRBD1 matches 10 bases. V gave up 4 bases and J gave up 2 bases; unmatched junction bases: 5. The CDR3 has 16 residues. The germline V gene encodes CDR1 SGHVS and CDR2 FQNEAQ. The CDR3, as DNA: TGTGCCAGCAGCTCGACGGGACAGGGGACTGGAAACACCATATATTTT. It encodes CASSSTGQGTGNTIYF.

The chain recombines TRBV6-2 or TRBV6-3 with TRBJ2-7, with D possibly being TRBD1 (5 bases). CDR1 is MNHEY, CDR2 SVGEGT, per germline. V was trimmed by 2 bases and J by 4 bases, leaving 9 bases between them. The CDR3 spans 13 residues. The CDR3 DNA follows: TGTGCCAGCAGTTACCGCCCAGGGTACGAGCAGTACTTC. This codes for CASSYRPGYEQYF.